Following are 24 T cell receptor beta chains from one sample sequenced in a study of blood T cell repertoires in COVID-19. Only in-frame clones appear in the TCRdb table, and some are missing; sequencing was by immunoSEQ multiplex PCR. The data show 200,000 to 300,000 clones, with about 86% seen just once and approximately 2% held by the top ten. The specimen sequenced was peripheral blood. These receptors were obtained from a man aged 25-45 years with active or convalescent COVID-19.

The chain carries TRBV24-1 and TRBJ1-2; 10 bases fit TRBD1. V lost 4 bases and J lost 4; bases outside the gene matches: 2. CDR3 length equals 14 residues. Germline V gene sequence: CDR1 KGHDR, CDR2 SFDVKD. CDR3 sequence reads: CATSETGGSYGYTF. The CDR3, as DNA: TGTGCCACCAGTGAGACAGGGGGCAGCTATGGCTACACCTTC.

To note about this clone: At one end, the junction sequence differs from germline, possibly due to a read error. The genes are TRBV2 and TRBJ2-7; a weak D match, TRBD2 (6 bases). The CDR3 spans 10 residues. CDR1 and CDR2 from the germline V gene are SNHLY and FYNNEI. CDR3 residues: CASRTDREHF. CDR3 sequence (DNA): TGTGCCAGCAGGACCGACCGGGAGCACTTC.

The CDR3 spells CASSPPGQGLYEQYF. CDR3 nucleotides: TGTGCCAGCAGCCCACCGGGACAGGGCCTCTACGAGCAGTACTTC. The chain joins TRBV7-9 to TRBJ2-7, with 9 bases that match TRBD1. The V and J ends lost 5 bases and 3 bases, in that order; junction bases with no gene match: 8. The CDR3 runs to 15 residues. Germline CDR1 reads SEHNR; CDR2 reads FQNEAQ (reference sequence). Full variable domain (remainder filled in from reference TRBV7-9 and TRBJ2-7): DTGVSQNPRHKITKRGQNVTFRCDPISEHNRLYWYRQTLGQGPEFLTYFQNEAQLEKSRLLSDRFSAERPKGSFSTLEIQRTEQGDSAMYLCASSPPGQGLYEQYFGPGTRLTVT.

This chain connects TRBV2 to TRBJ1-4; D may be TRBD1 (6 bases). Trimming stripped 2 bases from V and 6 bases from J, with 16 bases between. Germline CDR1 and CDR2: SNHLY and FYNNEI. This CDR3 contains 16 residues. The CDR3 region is CASSETTTGRYEKLFF. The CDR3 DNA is TGTGCCAGCAGTGAAACAACGACAGGACGTTATGAAAAACTGTTTTTT. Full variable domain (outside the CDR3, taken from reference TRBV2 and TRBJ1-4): EPEVTQTPSHQVTQMGQEVILRCVPISNHLYFYWYRQILGQKVEFLVSFYNNEISEKSEIFDDQFSVERPDGSNFTLKIRSTKLEDSAMYFCASSETTTGRYEKLFFGSGTQLSVL.

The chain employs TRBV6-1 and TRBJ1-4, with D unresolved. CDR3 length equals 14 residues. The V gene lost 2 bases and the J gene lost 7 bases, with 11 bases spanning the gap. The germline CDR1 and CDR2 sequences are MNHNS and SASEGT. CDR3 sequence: CASSETQASEKLFF. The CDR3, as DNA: TGTGCCAGCAGTGAAACCCAGGCCTCTGAAAAACTGTTTTTT.

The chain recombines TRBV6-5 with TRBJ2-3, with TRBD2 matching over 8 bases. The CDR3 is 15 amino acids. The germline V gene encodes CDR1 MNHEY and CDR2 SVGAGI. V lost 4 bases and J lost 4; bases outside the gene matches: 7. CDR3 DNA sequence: TGTGCCAGCAGTTTAGGCGGGGGGAGGGCAGATACGCAGTATTTT. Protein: CASSLGGGRADTQYF.

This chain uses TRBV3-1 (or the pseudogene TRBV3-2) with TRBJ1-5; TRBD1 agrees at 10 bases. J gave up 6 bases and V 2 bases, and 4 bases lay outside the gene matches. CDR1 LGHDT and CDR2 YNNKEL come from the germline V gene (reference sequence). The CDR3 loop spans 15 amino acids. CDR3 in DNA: TGTGCCAGCAGCCAATCGGGGACAGGGGCTCAGCCCCAGCATTTT. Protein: CASSQSGTGAQPQHF.

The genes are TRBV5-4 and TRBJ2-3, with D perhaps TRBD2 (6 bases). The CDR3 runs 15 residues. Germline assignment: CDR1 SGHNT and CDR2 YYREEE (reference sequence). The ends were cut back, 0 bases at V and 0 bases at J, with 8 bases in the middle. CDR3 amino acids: CASSLGGISTDTQYF. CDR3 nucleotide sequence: TGTGCCAGCAGCTTGGGCGGGATAAGCACAGATACGCAGTATTTT.

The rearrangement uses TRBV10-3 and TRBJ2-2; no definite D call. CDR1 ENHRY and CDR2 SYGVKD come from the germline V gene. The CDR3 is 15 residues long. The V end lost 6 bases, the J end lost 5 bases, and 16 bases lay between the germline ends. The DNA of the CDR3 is TGTGCCATCAGGAAAGGAGCCCCGTCGACCGGGGAGCTGTTTTTT. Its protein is CAIRKGAPSTGELFF.

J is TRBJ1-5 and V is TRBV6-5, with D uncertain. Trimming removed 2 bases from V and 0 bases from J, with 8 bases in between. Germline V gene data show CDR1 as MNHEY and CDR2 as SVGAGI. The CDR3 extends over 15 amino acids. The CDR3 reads CASSYVGSSNQPQHF. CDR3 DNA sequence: TGTGCCAGCAGTTACGTAGGGAGTAGCAATCAGCCCCAGCATTTT.

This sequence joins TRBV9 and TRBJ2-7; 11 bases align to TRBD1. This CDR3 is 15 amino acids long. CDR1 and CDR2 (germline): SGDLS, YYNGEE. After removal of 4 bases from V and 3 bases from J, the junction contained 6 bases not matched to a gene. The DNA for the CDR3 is TGTGCCAGCAGCTTTACCGGGACAGGGGGCTACGAGCAGTACTTC. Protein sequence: CASSFTGTGGYEQYF.

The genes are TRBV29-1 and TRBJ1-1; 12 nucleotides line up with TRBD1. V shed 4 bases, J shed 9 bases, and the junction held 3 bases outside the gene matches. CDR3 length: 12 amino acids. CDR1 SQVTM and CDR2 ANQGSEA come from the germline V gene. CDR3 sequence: CSVVGTGGQAFF. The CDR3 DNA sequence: TGCAGCGTTGTAGGGACAGGGGGCCAAGCTTTCTTT.

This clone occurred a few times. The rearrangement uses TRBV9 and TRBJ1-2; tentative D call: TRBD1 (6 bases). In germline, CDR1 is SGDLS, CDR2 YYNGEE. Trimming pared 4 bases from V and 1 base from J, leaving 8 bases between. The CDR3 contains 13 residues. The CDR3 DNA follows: TGTGCCAGCAGCCCGGACAGTAACTATGGCTACACCTTC. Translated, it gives CASSPDSNYGYTF.

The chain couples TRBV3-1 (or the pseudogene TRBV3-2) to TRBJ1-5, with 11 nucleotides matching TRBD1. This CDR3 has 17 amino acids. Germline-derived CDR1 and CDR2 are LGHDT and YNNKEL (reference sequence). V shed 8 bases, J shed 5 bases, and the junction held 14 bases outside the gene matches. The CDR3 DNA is TGTGCCAGCTTGATGAGTTTACCGGGACAGGGGGATCAGCCCCAGCATTTT. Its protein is CASLMSLPGQGDQPQHF.

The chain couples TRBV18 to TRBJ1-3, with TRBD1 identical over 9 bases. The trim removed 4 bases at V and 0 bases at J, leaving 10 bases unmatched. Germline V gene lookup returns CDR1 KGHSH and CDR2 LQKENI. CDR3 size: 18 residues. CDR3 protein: CASSLSAGQGSSGNTIYF. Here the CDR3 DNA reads TGTGCCAGCTCACTATCCGCAGGACAGGGGAGCTCTGGAAACACCATATATTTT.

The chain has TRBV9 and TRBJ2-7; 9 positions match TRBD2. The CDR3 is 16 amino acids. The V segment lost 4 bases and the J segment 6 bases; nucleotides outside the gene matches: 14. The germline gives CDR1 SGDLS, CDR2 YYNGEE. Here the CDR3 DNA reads TGTGCCAGCAGCCCTACTGTGGCGGGGGGGCAAGGCGAGCAGTACTTC. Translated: CASSPTVAGGQGEQYF.

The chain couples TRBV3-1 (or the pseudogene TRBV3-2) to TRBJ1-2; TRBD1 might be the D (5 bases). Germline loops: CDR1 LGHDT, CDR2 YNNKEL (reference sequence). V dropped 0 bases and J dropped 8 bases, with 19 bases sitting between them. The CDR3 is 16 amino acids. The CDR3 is CASSQDLSTASWGYTF. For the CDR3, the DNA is TGTGCCAGCAGCCAAGATCTCTCGACAGCTTCCTGGGGCTACACCTTC.

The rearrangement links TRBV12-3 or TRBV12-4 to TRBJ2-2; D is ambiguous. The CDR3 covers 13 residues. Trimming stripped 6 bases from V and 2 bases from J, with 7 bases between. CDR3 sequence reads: CASSYINTGELFF. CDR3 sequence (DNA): TGTGCCAGCAGCTATATAAACACCGGGGAGCTGTTTTTT.

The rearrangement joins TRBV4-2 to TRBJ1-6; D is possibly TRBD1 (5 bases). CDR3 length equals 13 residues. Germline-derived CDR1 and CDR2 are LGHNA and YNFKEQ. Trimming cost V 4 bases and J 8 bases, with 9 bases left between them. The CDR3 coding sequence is TGTGCCAGCAGCCCGGAGGGGTATTCACCCCTCCACTTT. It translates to CASSPEGYSPLHF.

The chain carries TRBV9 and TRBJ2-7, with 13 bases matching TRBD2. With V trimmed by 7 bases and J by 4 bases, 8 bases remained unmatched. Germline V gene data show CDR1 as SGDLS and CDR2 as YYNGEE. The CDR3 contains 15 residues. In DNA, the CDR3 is TGTGCCAGCTCGGTTGGGACTAGCGGGGCTTACGAGCAGTACTTC. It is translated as CASSVGTSGAYEQYF.

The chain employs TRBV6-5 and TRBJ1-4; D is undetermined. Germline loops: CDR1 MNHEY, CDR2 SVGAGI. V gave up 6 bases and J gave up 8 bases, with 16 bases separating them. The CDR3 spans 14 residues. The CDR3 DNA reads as TGTGCCAGCAGCGCTCGCCCACGAGGCGAAAAACTGTTTTTT. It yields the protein CASSARPRGEKLFF.

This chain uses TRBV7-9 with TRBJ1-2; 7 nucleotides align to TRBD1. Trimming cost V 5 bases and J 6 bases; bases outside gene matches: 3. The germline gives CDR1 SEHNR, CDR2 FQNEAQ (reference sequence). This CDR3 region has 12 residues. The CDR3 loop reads CASSLDRDGYTF. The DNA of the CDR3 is TGTGCCAGCAGCCTCGACAGGGATGGCTACACCTTC.

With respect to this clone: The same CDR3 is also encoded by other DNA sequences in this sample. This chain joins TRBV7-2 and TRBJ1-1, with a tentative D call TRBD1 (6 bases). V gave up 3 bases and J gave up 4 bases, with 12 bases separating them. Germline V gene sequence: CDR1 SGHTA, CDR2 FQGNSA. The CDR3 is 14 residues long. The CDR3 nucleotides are TGTGCCAGCAGCTTCAGGGGATCAGGCACTGAAGCTTTCTTT. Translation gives CASSFRGSGTEAFF.

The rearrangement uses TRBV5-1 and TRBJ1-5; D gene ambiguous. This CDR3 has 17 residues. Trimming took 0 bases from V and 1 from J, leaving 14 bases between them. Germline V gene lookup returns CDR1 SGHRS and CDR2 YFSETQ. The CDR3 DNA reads TGCGCCAGCAGCTTGGGCCCGTCCGGTAGCAGCAATCAGCCCCAGCATTTT. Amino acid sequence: CASSLGPSGSSNQPQHF.